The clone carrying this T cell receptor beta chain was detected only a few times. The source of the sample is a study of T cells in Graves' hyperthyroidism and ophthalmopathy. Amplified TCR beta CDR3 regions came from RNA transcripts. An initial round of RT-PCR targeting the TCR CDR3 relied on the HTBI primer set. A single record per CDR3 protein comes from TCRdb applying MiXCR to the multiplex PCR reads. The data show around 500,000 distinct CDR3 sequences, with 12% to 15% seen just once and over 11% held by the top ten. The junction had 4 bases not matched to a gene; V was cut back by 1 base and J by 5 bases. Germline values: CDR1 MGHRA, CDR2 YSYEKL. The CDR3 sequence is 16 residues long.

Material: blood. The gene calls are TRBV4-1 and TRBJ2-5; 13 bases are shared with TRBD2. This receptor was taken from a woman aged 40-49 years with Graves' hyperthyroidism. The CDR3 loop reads CASSQGTSGSGETQYF. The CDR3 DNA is TGCGCCAGCAGCCAAGGGACTAGCGGGAGTGGGGAGACCCAGTACTTC.